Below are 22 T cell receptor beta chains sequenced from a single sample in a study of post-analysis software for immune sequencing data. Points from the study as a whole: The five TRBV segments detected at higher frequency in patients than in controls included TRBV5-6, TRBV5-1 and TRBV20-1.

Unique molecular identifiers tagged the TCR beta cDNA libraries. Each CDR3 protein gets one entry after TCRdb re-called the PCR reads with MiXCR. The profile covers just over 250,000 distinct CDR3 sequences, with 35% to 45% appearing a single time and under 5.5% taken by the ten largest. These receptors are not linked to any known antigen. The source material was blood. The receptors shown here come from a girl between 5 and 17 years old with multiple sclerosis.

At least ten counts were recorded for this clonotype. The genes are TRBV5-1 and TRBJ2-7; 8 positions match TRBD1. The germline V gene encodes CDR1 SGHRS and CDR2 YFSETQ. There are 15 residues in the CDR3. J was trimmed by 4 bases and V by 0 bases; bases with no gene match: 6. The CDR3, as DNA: TGCGCCAGCAGCTTGGTGGCAGGGGGCCTATACGAGCAGTACTTC. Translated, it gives CASSLVAGGLYEQYF.

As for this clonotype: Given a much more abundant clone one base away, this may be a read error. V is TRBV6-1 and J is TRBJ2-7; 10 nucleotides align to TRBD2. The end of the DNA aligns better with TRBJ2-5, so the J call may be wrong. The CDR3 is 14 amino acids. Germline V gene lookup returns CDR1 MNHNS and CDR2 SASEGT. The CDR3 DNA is TGTGCCAGCACCCGGACTAGCGGCCAAGAGACCCAGTACTTC. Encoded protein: CASTRTSGQETQYF.

The CDR3 coding sequence is TGCGCCAGCAGCCAAGTTCCCCTAGACGGCGGGTTCACAGATACGCAGTATTTT. Its protein product is CASSQVPLDGGFTDTQYF. The chain uses TRBV4-1 and TRBJ2-3; TRBD2 is a possible D gene (5 bases). This CDR3 is built from 18 residues. Per the germline V gene, CDR1 is MGHRA and CDR2 is YSYEKL. The V and J ends lost 1 base and 2 bases respectively, with 19 bases between them.

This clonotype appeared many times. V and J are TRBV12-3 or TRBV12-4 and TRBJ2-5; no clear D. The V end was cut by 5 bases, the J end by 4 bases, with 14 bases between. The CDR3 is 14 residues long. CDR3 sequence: CASSPPTWAETQYF. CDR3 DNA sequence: TGTGCCAGCAGTCCGCCGACATGGGCAGAGACCCAGTACTTC.

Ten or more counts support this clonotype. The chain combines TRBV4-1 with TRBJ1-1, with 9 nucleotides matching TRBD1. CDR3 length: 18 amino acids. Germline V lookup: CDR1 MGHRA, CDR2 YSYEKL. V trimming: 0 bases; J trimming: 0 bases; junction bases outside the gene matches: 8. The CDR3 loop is CASSQDLDRGLLNTEAFF. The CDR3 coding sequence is TGCGCCAGCAGCCAAGATCTGGACAGGGGACTCTTGAACACTGAAGCTTTCTTT.

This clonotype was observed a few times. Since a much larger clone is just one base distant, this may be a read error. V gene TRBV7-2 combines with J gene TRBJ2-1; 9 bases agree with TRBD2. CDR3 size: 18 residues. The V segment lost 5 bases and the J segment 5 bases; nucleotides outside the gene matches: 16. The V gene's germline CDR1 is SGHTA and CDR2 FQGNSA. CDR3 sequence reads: CASSQDPPYSGGDNEQFF. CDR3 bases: TGTGCCAGCAGCCAAGATCCCCCGTATAGCGGGGGCGACAATGAGCAGTTCTTC.

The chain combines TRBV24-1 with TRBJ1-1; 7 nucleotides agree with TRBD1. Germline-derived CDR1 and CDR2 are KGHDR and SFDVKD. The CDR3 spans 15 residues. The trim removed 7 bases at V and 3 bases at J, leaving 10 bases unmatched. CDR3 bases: TGTGCCACCAGGAGCGTCAGGGGGAGATACACTGAAGCTTTCTTT. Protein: CATRSVRGRYTEAFF.

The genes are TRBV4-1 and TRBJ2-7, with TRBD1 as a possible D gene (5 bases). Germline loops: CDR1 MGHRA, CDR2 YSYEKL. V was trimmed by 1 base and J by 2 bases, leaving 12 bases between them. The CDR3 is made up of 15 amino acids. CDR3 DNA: TGCGCCAGCAGCCAAGGACAGCTAACTCCCTACGAGCAGTACTTC. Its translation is CASSQGQLTPYEQYF.

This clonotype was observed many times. CDR3 sequence reads: CASSLGPSHSSFDNEQFF. The CDR3 nucleotides read TGCGCCAGCAGCTTGGGGCCCAGCCATTCGTCTTTCGACAATGAGCAGTTCTTC. This chain connects TRBV5-1 to TRBJ2-1; D is unresolved. The length of the CDR3 is 18 residues. Germline assignment: CDR1 SGHRS and CDR2 YFSETQ. Trimming took off 0 bases at V and 5 bases at J, with 21 bases between the two ends.

The CDR3 protein is CATSGRAEGGNQPQHF. The CDR3 DNA sequence: TGTGCCACCAGTGGTCGGGCCGAGGGGGGAAATCAGCCCCAGCATTTT. The chain joins TRBV24-1 to TRBJ1-5; tentatively, D is TRBD1 (6 bases). The ends were cut back, 5 bases at V and 4 bases at J, with 17 bases in the middle. The CDR3 is 16 amino acids. Germline CDR1 and CDR2: KGHDR and SFDVKD.

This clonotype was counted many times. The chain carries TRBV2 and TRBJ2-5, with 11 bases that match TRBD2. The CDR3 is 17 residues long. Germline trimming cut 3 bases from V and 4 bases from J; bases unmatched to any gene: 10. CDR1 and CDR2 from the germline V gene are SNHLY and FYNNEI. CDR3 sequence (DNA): TGTGCCAGCAGTGAGGAGACTAGCGGGGCGAGGGTAGAGACCCAGTACTTC. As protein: CASSEETSGARVETQYF.

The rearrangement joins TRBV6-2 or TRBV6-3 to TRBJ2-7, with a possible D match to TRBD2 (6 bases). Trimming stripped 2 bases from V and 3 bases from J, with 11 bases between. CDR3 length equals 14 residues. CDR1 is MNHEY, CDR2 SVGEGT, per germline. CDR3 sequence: CASSYPGSDYEQYF. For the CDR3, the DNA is TGTGCCAGCAGTTACCCCGGGAGCGACTACGAGCAGTACTTC.

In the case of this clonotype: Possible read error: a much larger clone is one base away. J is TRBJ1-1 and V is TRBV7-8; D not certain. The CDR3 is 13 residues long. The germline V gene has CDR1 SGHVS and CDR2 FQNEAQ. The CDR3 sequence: CACSLGMNTEAFF. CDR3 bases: TGTGCCTGCAGCTTAGGCATGAACACTGAAGCTTTCTTT. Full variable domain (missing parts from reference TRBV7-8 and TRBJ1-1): GAGVSQSPRYKVAKRGQDVALRCDPISGHVSLFWYQQALGQGPEFLTYFQNEAQLDKSGLPSDRFFAERPEGSVSTLKIQRTQQEDSAVYLCACSLGMNTEAFFGQGTRLTVV.

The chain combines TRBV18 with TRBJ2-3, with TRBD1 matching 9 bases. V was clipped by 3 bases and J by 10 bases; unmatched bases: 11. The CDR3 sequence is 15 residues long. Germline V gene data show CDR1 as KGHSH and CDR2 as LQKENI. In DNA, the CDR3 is TGTGCCAGCTCACCCCCACCGTTGGGGGACAGGGCGCAGTATTTT. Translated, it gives CASSPPPLGDRAQYF.

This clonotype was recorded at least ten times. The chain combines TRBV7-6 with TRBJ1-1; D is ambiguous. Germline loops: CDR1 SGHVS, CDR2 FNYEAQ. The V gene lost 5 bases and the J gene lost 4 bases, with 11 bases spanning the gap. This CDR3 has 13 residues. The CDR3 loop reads CASSPACGTEAFF. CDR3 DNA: TGTGCCAGCAGCCCCGCCTGTGGCACTGAAGCTTTCTTT.

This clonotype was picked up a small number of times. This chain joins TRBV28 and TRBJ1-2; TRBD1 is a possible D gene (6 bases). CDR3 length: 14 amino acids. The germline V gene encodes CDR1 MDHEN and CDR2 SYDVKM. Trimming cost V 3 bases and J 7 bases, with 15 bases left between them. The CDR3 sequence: CASSFSAGAAGYTF. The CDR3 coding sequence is TGTGCCAGCAGTTTTTCAGCGGGGGCAGCTGGCTACACCTTC.

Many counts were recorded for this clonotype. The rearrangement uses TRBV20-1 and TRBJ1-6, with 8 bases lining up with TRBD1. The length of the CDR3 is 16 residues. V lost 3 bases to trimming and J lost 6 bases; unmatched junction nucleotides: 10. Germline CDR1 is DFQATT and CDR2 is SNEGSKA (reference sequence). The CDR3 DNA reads TGCAGTGCTAGGCCCCGACAGGGGTCTGCTAATTCACCCCTCCACTTT. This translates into CSARPRQGSANSPLHF.

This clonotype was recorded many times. Here the CDR3 DNA reads TGTGCCAGCAGACCAGGACAGGGGGCGGGGAACACTGAAGCTTTCTTT. Its translation is CASRPGQGAGNTEAFF. The V call is TRBV12-3 or TRBV12-4, the J call TRBJ1-1, with 11 bases that match TRBD1. There are 16 residues in the CDR3. Trimming at V came to 6 bases and at J to 1 base, leaving 7 bases not matched to a gene.

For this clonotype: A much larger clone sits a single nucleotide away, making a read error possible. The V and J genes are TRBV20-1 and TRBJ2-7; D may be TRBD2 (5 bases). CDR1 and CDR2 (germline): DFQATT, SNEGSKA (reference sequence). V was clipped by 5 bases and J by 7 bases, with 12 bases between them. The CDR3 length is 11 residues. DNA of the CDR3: TGCAGTGCTTTCCTCGGGGATGAGCAGTACTTC. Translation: CSAFLGDEQYF.

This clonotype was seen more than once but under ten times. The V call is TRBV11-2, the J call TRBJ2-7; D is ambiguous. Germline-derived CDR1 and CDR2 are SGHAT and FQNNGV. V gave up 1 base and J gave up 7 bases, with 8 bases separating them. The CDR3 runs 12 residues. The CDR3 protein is CASSLGGNEQYF. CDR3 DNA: TGTGCCAGCAGCTTAGGGGGTAATGAGCAGTACTTC.

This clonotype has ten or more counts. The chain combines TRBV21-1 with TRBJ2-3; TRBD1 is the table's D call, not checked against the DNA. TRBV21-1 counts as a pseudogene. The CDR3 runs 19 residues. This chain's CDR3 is CASSNKGQGPPIPYDTQYF. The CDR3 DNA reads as TGTGCCAGCAGCAATAAGGGACAGGGGCCGCCCATTCCCTATGATACGCAGTATTTT.

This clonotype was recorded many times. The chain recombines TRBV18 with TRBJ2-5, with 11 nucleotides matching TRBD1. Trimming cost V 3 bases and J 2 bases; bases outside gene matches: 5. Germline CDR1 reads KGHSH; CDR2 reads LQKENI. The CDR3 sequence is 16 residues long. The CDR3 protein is CASSPGDRGNQETQYF. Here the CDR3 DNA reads TGTGCCAGCTCACCTGGGGACAGGGGGAATCAAGAGACCCAGTACTTC.